One T cell receptor beta chain is described in this entry. This specimen belongs to a study of blood T cell repertoires in COVID-19. The CDR3 has 15 amino acids. V was clipped by 5 bases and J by 3 bases, with 17 bases between them. CDR1 and CDR2 (germline): MNHEY, SMNVEV (reference sequence). The repertoire was sequenced with immunoSEQ multiplex PCR; TCRdb's copy has only in-frame clones and lacks some. This table holds over 200,000 clones, 86% found once. The chain employs TRBV27 and TRBJ2-7; D is undetermined. Specimen: peripheral blood. This clonotype was sampled from a man aged 30 to 45 who had recovered from COVID-19. CDR3 in amino acids: CASSADRWARYEQYF. CDR3 bases: TGTGCCAGCAGTGCAGACCGGTGGGCTCGCTACGAGCAGTACTTC.